This entry describes one TCR beta chain. Antigen specificity is unknown. This table comes from immunoSEQ multiplex PCR, and its TCRdb copy is limited to in-frame clones, with some not included. The data contain about 580,000 clones, 98% of them singletons. The data belong to a study of shared clonotypes between healthy human individuals. Notes on the study in general: Clonotype sharing across a few donors was observed for 4% to 5.5% of naive CD4 clonotypes. The sampled material consisted only of blood, and tissue repertoires are likely to differ.

CD45RO-negative, CCR7-selected cells formed the naive CD8 fraction, which excluded terminally differentiated effector memory CD45RA+ cells. None of the donors, who were healthy HIV-negative adults, had recently had acute infections or vaccinations. Donors were Caucasian adults residing in Nashville, Tennessee, USA. This CDR3 comprises 15 residues. The J segment lost 3 bases and the V segment lost 5 bases, leaving 10 bases of the junction unmatched. The germline V gene encodes CDR1 SGHTA and CDR2 FQGTGA. The chain is built from TRBV7-3 and TRBJ2-7; 7 bases align to TRBD2. Sequencing was performed on naive CD8+ T cells sorted from blood. This receptor was taken from a man aged 25-40 years in good health. CDR3 loop: CASSPQAGSRYEQYF. The CDR3 DNA reads TGTGCCAGCAGCCCGCAAGCGGGATCGCGCTACGAGCAGTACTTC. Looking up the rest from reference TRBV7-3 and TRBJ2-7 gives the full variable domain: GAGVSQTPSNKVTEKGKYVELRCDPISGHTALYWYRQSLGQGPEFLIYFQGTGAADDSGLPNDRFFAVRPEGSVSTLKIQRTERGDSAVYLCASSPQAGSRYEQYFGPGTRLTVT.